Below, 5 T cell receptor beta chains from the same sample are listed, as sequenced in a study of T cell responses to AZD1222 COVID-19 vaccine. Profiling relied on immunoSEQ multiplex PCR, and the TCRdb table lists in-frame clones only, not all of them. The data show about 120,000 clones, roughly 91% seen once. Specimen: peripheral blood, collected 28 days after the second AZD1222 dose. The receptors were sampled from an adult who received the AZD1222 COVID-19 vaccine.

V and J are TRBV11-3 and TRBJ2-3; D is possibly TRBD2 (7 bases). Trimming shortened V by 8 bases and J by 4 bases, and 16 bases separated the two germline ends. This CDR3 spans 14 amino acids. Germline values: CDR1 SGHNT, CDR2 YENEEA. The CDR3 DNA is TGTGCCAGCTCCCGGGGGGCTAGTGCAGATACGCAGTATTTT. It is translated as CASSRGASADTQYF.

The chain uses TRBV10-3 and TRBJ2-1; possible D gene TRBD2, 6 bases. Deletions cut 0 bases from V and 9 bases from J, with 15 bases between. The CDR3 is 15 residues long. Germline CDR1 reads ENHRY; CDR2 reads SYGVKD. The CDR3 bases are TGTGCCATCAGTGAGTCAACAGGAGGGAACGCTGAGCAGTTCTTC. As protein: CAISESTGGNAEQFF.

V gene TRBV3-1 (or the pseudogene TRBV3-2) combines with J gene TRBJ1-2; TRBD1 is a possible D gene (5 bases). The V gene's germline CDR1 is LGHDT and CDR2 YNNKEL (reference sequence). The CDR3 is made up of 16 amino acids. V lost 2 bases and J lost 0, with 13 bases in between. The chain's CDR3 is CASSQYQGTANYGYTF. The CDR3 region has the DNA TGTGCCAGCAGCCAATACCAGGGCACAGCTAACTATGGCTACACCTTC.

This chain uses TRBV29-1 with TRBJ2-3; 10 nucleotides match TRBD1. The V and J ends lost 7 bases and 11 bases, in that order; junction bases with no gene match: 3. Germline CDR1 is SQVTM and CDR2 is ANQGSEA. The length of the CDR3 is 10 residues. CDR3 sequence: CSGRDRGQYF. In nucleotides, the CDR3 is TGCAGCGGCCGGGACAGGGGGCAGTATTTT.

This clone came up a few times. The chain is built from TRBV23-1 and TRBJ1-1; unclear D gene. TRBV23-1 is designated an ORF whose function remains uncertain. The CDR3 has 17 residues. V lost 0 bases, J lost 3 bases, and 17 bases lay in between. CDR3 in amino acids: CASSQSSQGLGYTEAFF. The CDR3 region has the DNA TGCGCCAGCAGTCAATCTAGTCAAGGATTGGGGTACACTGAAGCTTTCTTT.